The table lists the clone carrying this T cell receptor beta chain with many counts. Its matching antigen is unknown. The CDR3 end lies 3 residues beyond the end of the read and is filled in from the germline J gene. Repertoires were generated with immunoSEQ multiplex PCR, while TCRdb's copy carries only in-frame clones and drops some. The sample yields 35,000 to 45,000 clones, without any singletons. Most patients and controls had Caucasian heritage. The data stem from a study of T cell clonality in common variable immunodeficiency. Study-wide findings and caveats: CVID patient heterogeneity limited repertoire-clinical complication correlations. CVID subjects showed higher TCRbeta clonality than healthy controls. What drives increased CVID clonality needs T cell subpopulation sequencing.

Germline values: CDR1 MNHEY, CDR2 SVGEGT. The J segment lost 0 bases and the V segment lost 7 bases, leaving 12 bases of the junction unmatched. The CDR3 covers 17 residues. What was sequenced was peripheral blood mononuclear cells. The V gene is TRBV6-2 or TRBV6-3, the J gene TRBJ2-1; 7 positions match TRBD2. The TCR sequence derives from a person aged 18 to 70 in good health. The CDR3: CASKTSSEVVSYNEQFF. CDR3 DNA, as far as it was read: TGTGCCAGCAAGACTAGCTCTGAGGTCGTCTCCTACAATGAG.